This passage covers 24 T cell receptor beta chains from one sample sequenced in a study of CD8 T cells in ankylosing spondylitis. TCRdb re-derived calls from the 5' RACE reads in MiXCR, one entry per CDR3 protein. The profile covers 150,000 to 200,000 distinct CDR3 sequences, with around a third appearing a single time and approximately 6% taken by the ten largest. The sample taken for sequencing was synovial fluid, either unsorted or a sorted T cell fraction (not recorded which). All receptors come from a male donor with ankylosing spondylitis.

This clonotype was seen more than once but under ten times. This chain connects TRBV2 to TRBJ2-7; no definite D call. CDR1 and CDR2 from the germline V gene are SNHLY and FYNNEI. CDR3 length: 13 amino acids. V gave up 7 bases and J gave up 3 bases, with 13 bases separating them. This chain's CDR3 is CASKPTFVYEQYF. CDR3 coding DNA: TGTGCCAGCAAGCCTACCTTCGTCTACGAGCAGTACTTC.

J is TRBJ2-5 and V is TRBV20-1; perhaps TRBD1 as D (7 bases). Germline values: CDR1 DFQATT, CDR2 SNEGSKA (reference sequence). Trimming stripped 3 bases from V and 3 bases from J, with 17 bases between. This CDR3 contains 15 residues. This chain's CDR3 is CSARGLEGAKETQYF. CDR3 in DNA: TGCAGTGCTAGGGGACTTGAGGGGGCGAAAGAGACCCAGTACTTC.

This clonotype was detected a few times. The CDR3: CSVEDVWGSTDTQYF. CDR3 in DNA: TGCAGCGTTGAAGATGTATGGGGTAGCACAGATACGCAGTATTTT. The chain links TRBV29-1 to TRBJ2-3; D not resolved. V was clipped by 0 bases and J by 0 bases, with 10 bases between them. This CDR3 is built from 15 residues. Germline CDR1 is SQVTM and CDR2 is ANQGSEA.

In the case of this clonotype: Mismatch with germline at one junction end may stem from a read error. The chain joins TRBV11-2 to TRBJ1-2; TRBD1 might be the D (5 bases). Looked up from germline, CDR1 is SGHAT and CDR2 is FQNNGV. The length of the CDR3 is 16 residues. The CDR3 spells CASTLTPGPGVYGYTF. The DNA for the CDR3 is TGTGCCAGCACCTTAACCCCGGGACCCGGGGTCTATGGCTACACCTTC.

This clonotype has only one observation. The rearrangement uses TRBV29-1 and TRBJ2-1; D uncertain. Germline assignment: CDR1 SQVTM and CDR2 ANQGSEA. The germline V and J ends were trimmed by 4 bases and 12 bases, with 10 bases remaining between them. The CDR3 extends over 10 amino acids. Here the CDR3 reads CSVVGRGQFF. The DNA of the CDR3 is TGCAGCGTTGTAGGGCGAGGGCAGTTCTTC.

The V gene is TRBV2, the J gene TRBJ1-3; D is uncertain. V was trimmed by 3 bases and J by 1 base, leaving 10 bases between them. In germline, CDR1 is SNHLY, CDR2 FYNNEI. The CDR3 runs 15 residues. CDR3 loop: CASSDGRISGNTIYF. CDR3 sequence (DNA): TGTGCCAGCAGTGATGGCAGGATTTCTGGAAACACCATATATTTT.

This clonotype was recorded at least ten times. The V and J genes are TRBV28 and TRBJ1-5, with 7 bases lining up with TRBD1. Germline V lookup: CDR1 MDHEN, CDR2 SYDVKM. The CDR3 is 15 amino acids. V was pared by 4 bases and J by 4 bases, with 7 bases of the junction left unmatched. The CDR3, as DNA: TGTGCCAGCAGTTCACCGGGACAGCTTAATCAGCCCCAGCATTTT. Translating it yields CASSSPGQLNQPQHF. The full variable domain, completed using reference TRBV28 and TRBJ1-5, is DVKVTQSSRYLVKRTGEKVFLECVQDMDHENMFWYRQDPGLGLRLIYFSYDVKMKEKGDIPEGYSVSREKKERFSLILESASTNQTSMYLCASSSPGQLNQPQHFGDGTRLSIL.

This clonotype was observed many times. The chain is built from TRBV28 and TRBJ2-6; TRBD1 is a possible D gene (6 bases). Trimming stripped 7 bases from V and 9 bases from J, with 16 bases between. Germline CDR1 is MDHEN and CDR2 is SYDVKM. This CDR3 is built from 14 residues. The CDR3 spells CASNLQGVDNVLTF. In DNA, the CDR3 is TGTGCCAGCAACTTACAGGGAGTTGACAACGTCCTGACTTTC. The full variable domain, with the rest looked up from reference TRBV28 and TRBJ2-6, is DVKVTQSSRYLVKRTGEKVFLECVQDMDHENMFWYRQDPGLGLRLIYFSYDVKMKEKGDIPEGYSVSREKKERFSLILESASTNQTSMYLCASNLQGVDNVLTFGAGSRLTVL.

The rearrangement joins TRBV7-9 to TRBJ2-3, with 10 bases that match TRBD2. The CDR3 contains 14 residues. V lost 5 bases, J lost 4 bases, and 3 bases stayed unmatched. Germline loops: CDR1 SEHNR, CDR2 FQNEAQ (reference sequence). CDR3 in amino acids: CASSASGGADTQYF. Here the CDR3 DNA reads TGTGCCAGCAGCGCTAGCGGGGGCGCAGATACGCAGTATTTT.

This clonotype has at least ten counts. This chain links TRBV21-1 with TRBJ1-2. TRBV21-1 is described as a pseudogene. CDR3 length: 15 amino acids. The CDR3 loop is CASSKGGTCRYGYTF. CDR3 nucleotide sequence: TGTGCCAGCAGCAAAGGTGGAACTTGTAGGTATGGCTACACCTTC.

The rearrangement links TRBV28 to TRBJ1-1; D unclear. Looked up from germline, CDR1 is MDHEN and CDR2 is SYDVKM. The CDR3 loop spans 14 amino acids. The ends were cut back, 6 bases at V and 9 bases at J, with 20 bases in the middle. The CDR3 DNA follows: TGTGCCAGCAGCTTACGGACTGAACGCAATAAAGCTTTCTTT. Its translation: CASSLRTERNKAFF. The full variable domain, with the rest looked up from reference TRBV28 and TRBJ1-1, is DVKVTQSSRYLVKRTGEKVFLECVQDMDHENMFWYRQDPGLGLRLIYFSYDVKMKEKGDIPEGYSVSREKKERFSLILESASTNQTSMYLCASSLRTERNKAFFGQGTRLTVV.

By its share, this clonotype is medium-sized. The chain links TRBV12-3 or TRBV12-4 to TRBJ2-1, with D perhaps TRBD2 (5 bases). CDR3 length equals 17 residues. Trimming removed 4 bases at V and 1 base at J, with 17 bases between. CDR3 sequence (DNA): TGTGCCAGCAGTTCCAGCGCAGTGGGAGCTTCCTACAATGAGCAGTTCTTC. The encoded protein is CASSSSAVGASYNEQFF.

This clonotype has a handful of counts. Written as DNA, the CDR3 is TGTGCCATCACCGCGGGGGTCTCCTCTGGAAACACCATATATTTT. It specifies CAITAGVSSGNTIYF. The chain couples TRBV10-3 to TRBJ1-3; D might be TRBD1 (5 bases). Trimming took 7 bases from V and 0 from J, leaving 13 bases between them. CDR1 is ENHRY, CDR2 SYGVKD, per germline. The CDR3 runs to 15 residues.

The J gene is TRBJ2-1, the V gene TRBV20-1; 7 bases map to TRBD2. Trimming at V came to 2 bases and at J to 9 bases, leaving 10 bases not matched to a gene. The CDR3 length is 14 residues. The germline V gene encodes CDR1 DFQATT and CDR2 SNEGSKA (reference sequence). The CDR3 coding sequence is TGCAGTGCTAGAACCAGCGGGATCGGACGTGAGCAGTTCTTC. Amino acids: CSARTSGIGREQFF.

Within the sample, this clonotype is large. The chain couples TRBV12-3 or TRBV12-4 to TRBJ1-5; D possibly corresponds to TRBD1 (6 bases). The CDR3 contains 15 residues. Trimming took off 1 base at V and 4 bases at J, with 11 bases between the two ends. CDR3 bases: TGTGCCAGCAGTTTAGTCGGGACAAAAAATCAGCCCCAGCATTTT. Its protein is CASSLVGTKNQPQHF.

The CDR3 region is CASSLAAYRNTEAFF. The DNA of the CDR3 is TGCGCCAGCAGCTTGGCAGCCTATAGGAACACTGAAGCTTTCTTT. The chain links TRBV5-1 to TRBJ1-1; no reliable D call. The V end lost 0 bases, the J end lost 1 base, and 10 bases lay between the germline ends. This CDR3 contains 15 residues. CDR1 and CDR2 (germline): SGHRS, YFSETQ.

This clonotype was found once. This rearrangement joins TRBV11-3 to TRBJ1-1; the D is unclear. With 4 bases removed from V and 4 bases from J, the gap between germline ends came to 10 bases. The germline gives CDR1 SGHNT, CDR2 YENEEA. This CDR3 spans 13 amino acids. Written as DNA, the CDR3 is TGTGCCAGCAGCTCCGATCCGGGCACTGAAGCTTTCTTT. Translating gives CASSSDPGTEAFF.

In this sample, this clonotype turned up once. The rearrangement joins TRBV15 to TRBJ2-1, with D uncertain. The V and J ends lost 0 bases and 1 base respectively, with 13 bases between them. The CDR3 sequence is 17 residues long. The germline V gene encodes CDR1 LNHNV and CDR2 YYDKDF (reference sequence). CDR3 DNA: TGTGCCACCAGCAGAGATAAGCAGATGGGGTCCTACAATGAGCAGTTCTTC. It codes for CATSRDKQMGSYNEQFF.

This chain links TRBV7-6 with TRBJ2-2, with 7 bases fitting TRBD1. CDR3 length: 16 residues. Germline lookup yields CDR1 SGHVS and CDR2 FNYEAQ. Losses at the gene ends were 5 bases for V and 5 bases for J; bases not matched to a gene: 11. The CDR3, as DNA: TGTGCCAGCAGCGTAGACAGGGCTACGGGGACCGGGGAGCTGTTTTTT. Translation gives CASSVDRATGTGELFF. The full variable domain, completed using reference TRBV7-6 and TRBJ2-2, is GAGVSQSPRYKVTKRGQDVALRCDPISGHVSLYWYRQALGQGPEFLTYFNYEAQQDKSGLPNDRFSAERPEGSISTLTIQRTEQRDSAMYRCASSVDRATGTGELFFGEGSRLTVL.

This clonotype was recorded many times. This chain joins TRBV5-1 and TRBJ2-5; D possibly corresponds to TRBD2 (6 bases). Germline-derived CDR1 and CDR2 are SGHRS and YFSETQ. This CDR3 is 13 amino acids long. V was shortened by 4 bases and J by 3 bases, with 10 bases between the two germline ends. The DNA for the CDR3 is TGCGCCAGCAGCATACAGCGGGAAGAGACCCAGTACTTC. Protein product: CASSIQREETQYF.

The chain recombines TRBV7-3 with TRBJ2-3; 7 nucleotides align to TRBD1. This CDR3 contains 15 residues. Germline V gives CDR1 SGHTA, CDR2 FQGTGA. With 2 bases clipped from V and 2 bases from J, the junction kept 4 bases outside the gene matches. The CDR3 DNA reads TGTGCCAGCAGCTTAGGGGGACAGCCCACAGATACGCAGTATTTT. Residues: CASSLGGQPTDTQYF.

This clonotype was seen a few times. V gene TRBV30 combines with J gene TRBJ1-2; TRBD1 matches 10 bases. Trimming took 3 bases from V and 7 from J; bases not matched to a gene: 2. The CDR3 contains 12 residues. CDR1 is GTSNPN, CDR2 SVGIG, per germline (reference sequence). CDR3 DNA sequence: TGTGCCTGGAGCAGGGACAGGGGTGGCTACACCTTC. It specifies CAWSRDRGGYTF.

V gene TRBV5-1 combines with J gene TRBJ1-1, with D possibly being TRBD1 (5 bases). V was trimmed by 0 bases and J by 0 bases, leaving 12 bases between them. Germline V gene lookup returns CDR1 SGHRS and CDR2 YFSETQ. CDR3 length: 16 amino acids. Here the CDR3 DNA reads TGCGCCAGCAGCTTGGTGACAGCTAGAATGAACACTGAAGCTTTCTTT. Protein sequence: CASSLVTARMNTEAFF.

This CDR3 is CASSPYWVEETYEQYF. The CDR3 DNA is TGTGCCAGCAGTCCCTACTGGGTCGAGGAAACCTACGAGCAGTACTTC. The V and J genes are TRBV27 and TRBJ2-7; D remains unclear. Trimming pared 5 bases from V and 2 bases from J, leaving 19 bases between. Germline CDR1 MNHEY, CDR2 SMNVEV (reference sequence). The CDR3 covers 16 residues.